The rows below give T cell receptor beta chains drawn from one sample of a study of cytomegalovirus exposure and HLA in healthy donors. Libraries were prepared by immunoSEQ multiplex PCR; TCRdb keeps only in-frame clonotypes and omits some of them. The table lists 110,000 or so clones, less than 80% of them singletons. The sequenced sample was PBMCs. The receptors come from a woman in her thirties or forties in good health and CMV-seropositive. CDR3s include the opening cysteine and the closing phenylalanine or tryptophan. A D gene is named only where the DNA matches it firmly. Rows may omit the clone size; those that give it use once, few, many or a size class.

CSVGQGVQETQYF	TGCAGCGTTGGACAGGGGGTCCAAGAGACCCAGTACTTC	TRBV29-1	13	once	TRBD1	TRBJ2-5
CASSRDRESSGNTMYF	TGTGCCAGCAGCAGGGACAGGGAGAGCTCTGGAAACACCATGTATTTT	TRBV5-8	16	once	TRBD1	TRBJ1-3
CATSIEPGRANVLTF	TGTGCCACCAGCATCGAACCGGGTAGGGCCAACGTCCTGACTTTC	TRBV15	15	.	.	TRBJ2-6
CASSPQGGSYEQYF	TGTGCCAGCAGCCCCCAGGGAGGGTCCTACGAGCAGTACTTC	TRBV11-2	14	.	TRBD2	TRBJ2-7
CAWSVLTGGYNEQFF	TGTGCCTGGAGTGTACTGACGGGAGGTTACAATGAGCAGTTCTTC	TRBV30	15	.	TRBD2	TRBJ2-1
CASSAAGGSSYEQYF	TGTGCCAGCAGCGCAGCGGGAGGGTCCTCCTACGAGCAGTACTTC	TRBV7-3	15	.	TRBD2	TRBJ2-7
CASSQQGFTVEAFF	TGCGCCAGCAGCCAACAGGGTTTTACCGTTGAAGCTTTCTTT	TRBV4-1	14	.	.	TRBJ1-1
CASSSDRGSGTDTQYF	TGCGCCAGCAGCTCGGACCGCGGGAGTGGCACAGATACGCAGTATTTT	TRBV5-1	16	.	TRBD2	TRBJ2-3
CASSPRGADEQFF	TGTGCCAGCAGCCCCCGGGGGGCCGATGAGCAGTTCTTC	TRBV11-3	13	.	.	TRBJ2-1
CASSIFTGSTEAFF	TGTGCCAGTAGTATTTTTACAGGTTCTACTGAAGCTTTCTTT	TRBV19	14	.	.	TRBJ1-1
CASSENRDQETQYF	TGTGCCAGCAGTGAAAACCGGGACCAAGAGACCCAGTACTTC	TRBV2	14	.	.	TRBJ2-5
CASSLVGTEETQYF	TGTGCCAGCAGCTTGGTCGGGACTGAAGAGACCCAGTACTTC	TRBV5-4	14	.	.	TRBJ2-5
CASSLQPDRPDTQYF	TGCGCCAGCAGCCTACAACCGGACAGGCCAGATACGCAGTATTTT	TRBV5-1	15	.	TRBD1	TRBJ2-3
CASVLTGTTEAFF	TGTGCCAGCGTCCTGACGGGGACAACTGAAGCTTTCTTT	TRBV4-2	13	.	.	TRBJ1-1
CASRDSLHSPLHF	TGTGCCAGCAGGGACAGTCTGCATTCACCCCTCCACTTT	TRBV6-1	13	few	.	TRBJ1-6
CASSLQGAYNEQFF	TGTGCCAGTAGTCTCCAGGGGGCTTACAATGAGCAGTTCTTC	TRBV19	14	few	TRBD1	TRBJ2-1
CASSQPGQGAGEKLFF	TGCGCCAGCAGTCAACCGGGACAGGGGGCTGGGGAAAAACTGTTTTTT	TRBV23-1	16	few	TRBD1	TRBJ1-4
CASSLSGALNQPQHF	TGTGCCAGCAGTTTATCAGGGGCCCTCAATCAGCCCCAGCATTTT	TRBV27	15	.	.	TRBJ1-5
CASSPPLAGGFEQYF	TGTGCCAGCTCACCACCCCTAGCGGGAGGTTTCGAGCAGTACTTC	TRBV18	15	.	TRBD2	TRBJ2-7
CSVEDWVDRGQSLF	TGCAGCGTTGAAGACTGGGTAGACAGGGGGCAAAGTCTATTT	TRBV29-1	14	.	TRBD1	TRBJ1-1
CSAEGGYGYTF	TGCAGTGCTGAAGGGGGCTATGGCTACACCTTC	TRBV20-1	11	.	.	TRBJ1-2
CASSGSQGLRGKAFF	TGTGCCAGCAGCGGATCCCAGGGACTACGTGGAAAAGCTTTCTTT	TRBV7-9	15	.	.	TRBJ1-1
CASSVTGRSTGELFF	TGTGCCAGCAGTGTTACAGGGCGGAGCACCGGGGAGCTGTTTTTT	TRBV2	15	.	.	TRBJ2-2
CAWSVRNEQFF	TGTGCCTGGAGTGTACGGAATGAGCAGTTCTTC	TRBV30	11	.	.	TRBJ2-1
CASSYSGTAYNEQFF	TGTGCCAGCAGCTACTCCGGGACAGCCTACAATGAGCAGTTCTTC	TRBV7-8	15	.	TRBD1	TRBJ2-1
CSSSSSVRGSTDTQYF	TGTTCCAGCAGCTCCTCCGTGCGGGGAAGCACAGATACGCAGTATTTT	TRBV7-9	16	.	.	TRBJ2-3
CASAFEGARGYTF	TGTGCCAGCGCCTTTGAGGGGGCGAGAGGCTACACCTTC	TRBV6-1	13	.	TRBD1	TRBJ1-2
CASSLVLGGNEQYF	TGTGCCAGCAGCTTAGTTTTGGGAGGCAACGAGCAGTACTTC	TRBV7-6	14	few	.	TRBJ2-7
CASSLGARQYSYNSPLHF	TGTGCCAGCAGCTTGGGGGCCCGACAGTACTCCTATAATTCACCCCTCCACTTT	TRBV5-6	18	.	.	TRBJ1-6
CASSLNLAGGHEQFF	TGCGCCAGCAGCTTGAATCTAGCGGGGGGGCATGAGCAGTTCTTC	TRBV5-1	15	.	TRBD2	TRBJ2-1
CAWEYMNTEAFF	TGTGCCTGGGAATACATGAACACTGAAGCTTTCTTT	TRBV30	12	.	.	TRBJ1-1
CASSERHPRQGNNEQFF	TGTGCCAGCAGTGAACGCCACCCGAGACAGGGCAACAATGAGCAGTTCTTC	TRBV25-1	17	.	TRBD1	TRBJ2-1
CASSFPQPFPLHF	TGTGCCAGCAGTTTCCCACAGCCCTTTCCCCTCCACTTT	TRBV28	13	.	.	TRBJ1-6